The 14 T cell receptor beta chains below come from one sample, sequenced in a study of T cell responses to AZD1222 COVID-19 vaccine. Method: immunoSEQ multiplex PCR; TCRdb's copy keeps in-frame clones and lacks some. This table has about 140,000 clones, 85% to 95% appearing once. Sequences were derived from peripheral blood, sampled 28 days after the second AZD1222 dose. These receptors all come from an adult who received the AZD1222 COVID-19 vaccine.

Here the CDR3 reads CASSVDSGQDTEAFF. CDR3 nucleotide sequence: TGTGCCAGCAGCGTAGATTCGGGGCAAGATACTGAAGCTTTCTTT. The rearrangement links TRBV9 to TRBJ1-1, with a weak D call TRBD1 (5 bases). The length of the CDR3 is 15 residues. Trimming removed 0 bases at V and 5 bases at J, with 14 bases between. The V gene's germline CDR1 is SGDLS and CDR2 YYNGEE.

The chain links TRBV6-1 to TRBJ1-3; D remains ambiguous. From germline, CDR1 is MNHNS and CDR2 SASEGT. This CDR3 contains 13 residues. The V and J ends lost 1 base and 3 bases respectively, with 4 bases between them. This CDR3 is CASSEVSGNTIYF. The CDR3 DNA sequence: TGTGCCAGCAGTGAAGTCAGTGGAAACACCATATATTTT.

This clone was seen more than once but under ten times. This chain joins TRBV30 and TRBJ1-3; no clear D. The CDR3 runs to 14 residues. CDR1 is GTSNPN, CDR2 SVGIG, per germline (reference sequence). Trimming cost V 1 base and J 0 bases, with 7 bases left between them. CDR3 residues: CAWSERGSGNTIYF. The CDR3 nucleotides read TGTGCCTGGAGTGAGCGGGGCTCTGGAAACACCATATATTTT. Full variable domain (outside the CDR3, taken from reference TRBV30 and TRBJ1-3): SQTIHQWPATLVQPVGSPLSLECTVEGTSNPNLYWYRQAAGRGLQLLFYSVGIGQISSEVPQNLSASRPQDRQFILSSKKLLLSDSGFYLCAWSERGSGNTIYFGEGSWLTVV.

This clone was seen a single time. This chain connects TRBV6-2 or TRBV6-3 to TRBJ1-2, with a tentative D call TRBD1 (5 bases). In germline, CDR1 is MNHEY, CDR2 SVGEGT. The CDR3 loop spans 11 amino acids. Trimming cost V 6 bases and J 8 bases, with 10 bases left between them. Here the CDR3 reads CASSRVYGYTF. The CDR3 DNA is TGTGCCAGCAGCAGGGTTTACGGCTACACCTTC.

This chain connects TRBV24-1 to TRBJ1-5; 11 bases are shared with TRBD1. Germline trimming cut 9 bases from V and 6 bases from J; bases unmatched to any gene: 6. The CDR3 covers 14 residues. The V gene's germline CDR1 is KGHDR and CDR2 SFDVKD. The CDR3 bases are TGTGCCACCCAGGGACAGGGGGAGATTCAGCCCCAGCATTTT. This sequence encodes CATQGQGEIQPQHF.

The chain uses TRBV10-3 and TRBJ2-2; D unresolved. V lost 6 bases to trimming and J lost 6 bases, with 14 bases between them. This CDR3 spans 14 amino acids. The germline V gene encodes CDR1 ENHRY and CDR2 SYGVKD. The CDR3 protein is CAISEIPTPGELFF. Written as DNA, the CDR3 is TGTGCCATCAGCGAGATCCCCACACCCGGGGAGCTGTTTTTT.

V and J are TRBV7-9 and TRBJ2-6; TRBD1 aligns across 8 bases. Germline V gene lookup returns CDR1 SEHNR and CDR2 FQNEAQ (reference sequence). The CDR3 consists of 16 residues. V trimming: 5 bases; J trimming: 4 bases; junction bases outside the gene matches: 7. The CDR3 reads CASSGTGLPGANVLTF. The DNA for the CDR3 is TGTGCCAGCAGCGGGACAGGTTTACCGGGGGCCAACGTCCTGACTTTC.

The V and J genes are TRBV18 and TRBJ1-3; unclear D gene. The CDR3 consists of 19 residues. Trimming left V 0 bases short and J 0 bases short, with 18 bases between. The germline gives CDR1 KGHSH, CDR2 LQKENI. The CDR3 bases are TGTGCCAGCTCACCACCAGGGATGGCCGGAACCCTCTCTGGAAACACCATATATTTT. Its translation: CASSPPGMAGTLSGNTIYF.

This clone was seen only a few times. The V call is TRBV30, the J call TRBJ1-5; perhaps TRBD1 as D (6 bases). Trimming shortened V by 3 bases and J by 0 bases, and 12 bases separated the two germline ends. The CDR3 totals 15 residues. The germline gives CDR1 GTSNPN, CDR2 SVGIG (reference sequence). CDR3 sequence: CAWSQTGNSNQPQHF. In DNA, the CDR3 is TGTGCCTGGAGCCAGACAGGCAATAGCAATCAGCCCCAGCATTTT.

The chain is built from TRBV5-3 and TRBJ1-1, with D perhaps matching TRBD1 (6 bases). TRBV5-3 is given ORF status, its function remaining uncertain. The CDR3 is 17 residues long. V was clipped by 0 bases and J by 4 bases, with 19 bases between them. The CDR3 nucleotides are TGTGCCAGAAGCTTGGGGGGGCCGAGGCATAGAATCACTGAAGCTTTCTTT. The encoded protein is CARSLGGPRHRITEAFF.

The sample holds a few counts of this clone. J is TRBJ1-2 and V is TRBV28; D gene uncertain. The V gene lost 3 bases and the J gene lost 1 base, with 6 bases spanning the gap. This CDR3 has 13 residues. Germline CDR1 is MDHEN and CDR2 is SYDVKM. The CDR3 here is CASSFGFNYGYTF. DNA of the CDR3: TGTGCCAGCAGTTTCGGGTTTAACTATGGCTACACCTTC.

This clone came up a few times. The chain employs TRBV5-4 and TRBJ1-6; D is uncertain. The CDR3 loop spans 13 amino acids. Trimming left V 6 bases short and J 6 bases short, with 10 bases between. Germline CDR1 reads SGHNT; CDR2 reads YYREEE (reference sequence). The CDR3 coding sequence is TGTGCCAGCACCTCCGGGCCTAATTCACCCCTCCACTTT. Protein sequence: CASTSGPNSPLHF.

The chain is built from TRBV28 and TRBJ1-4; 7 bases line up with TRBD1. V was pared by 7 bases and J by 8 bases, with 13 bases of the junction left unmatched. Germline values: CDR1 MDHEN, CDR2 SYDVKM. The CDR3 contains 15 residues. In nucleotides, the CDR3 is TGTGCCAGCACCGCAGTTGTGGCAGGGGGGGAAAAACTGTTTTTT. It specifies CASTAVVAGGEKLFF.

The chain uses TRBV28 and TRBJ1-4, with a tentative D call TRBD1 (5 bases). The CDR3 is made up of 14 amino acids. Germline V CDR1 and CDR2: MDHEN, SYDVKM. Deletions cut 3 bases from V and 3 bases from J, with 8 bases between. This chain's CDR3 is CASSFGGSNEKLFF. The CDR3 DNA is TGTGCCAGCAGTTTTGGGGGGTCTAATGAAAAACTGTTTTTT.